Reported below is one T cell receptor (beta chain). Its antigen remains unknown. TCRdb called the reads again in MiXCR, with one record for every CDR3 protein. Of about 920,000 distinct CDR3 sequences in the sample, 31% were seen once. Trimming removed 0 bases at V and 8 bases at J, with 20 bases between. CDR3 length: 16 residues. Germline lookup yields CDR1 SGHRS and CDR2 YFSETQ. This sample is part of a study of T cell repertoires in cytomegalovirus infection. Across the whole study: Peptides in the study included HLA-C-restricted and HLA-B-restricted CMV epitopes. Matching HLA type and CMV infection were both indicated by public TCR beta signatures. Study-wide results and caveats: Within the response measured ex vivo, HLA-C-restricted CMV-specific TCR beta clonotypes were dominant. CMV carriers having the relevant HLA were flagged by cumulative public TCR beta family frequency.

Source: cultured CD8+ T cells from PBMCs, taken from culture after CMV antigen stimulation. This TCR was sampled from a human donor in good health (CMV status not recorded). Some clones in this sample may be carry-over from other donors' samples. The chain uses TRBV5-1 and TRBJ1-1, with a weak D call TRBD1 (6 bases). This CDR3 is CASSLAFLAGDGEAFF. The CDR3 DNA follows: TGCGCCAGCAGCTTGGCTTTTTTGGCAGGGGATGGGGAAGCTTTCTTT.